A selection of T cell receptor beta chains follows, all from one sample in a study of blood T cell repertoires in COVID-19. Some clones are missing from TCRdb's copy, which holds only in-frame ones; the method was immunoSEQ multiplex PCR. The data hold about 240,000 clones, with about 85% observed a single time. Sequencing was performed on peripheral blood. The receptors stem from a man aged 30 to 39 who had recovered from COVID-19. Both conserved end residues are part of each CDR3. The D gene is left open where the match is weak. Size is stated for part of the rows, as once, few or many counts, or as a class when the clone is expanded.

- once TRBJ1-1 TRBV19 CASIVPGTPNTEAFF TGTGCCAGTATTGTCCCCGGGACACCGAACACTGAAGCTTTCTTT
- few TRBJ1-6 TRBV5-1 CASSLSLQNNSPLHF TGCGCCAGCAGCTTGTCCCTACAGAATAATTCACCCCTCCACTTT
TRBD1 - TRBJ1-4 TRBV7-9 CASSHGQGAGRDEKLFF TGTGCCAGCAGCCACGGACAGGGGGCGGGAAGGGATGAAAAACTGTTTTTT
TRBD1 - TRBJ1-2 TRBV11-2 CASSARDRGWYGYTF TGTGCCAGCAGCGCCCGGGACAGGGGCTGGTATGGCTACACCTTC
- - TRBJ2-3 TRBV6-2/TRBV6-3 CASSYVGVDTQYF TGTGCCAGCAGTTACGTGGGAGTAGATACGCAGTATTTT
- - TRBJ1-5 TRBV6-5 CASSPGSRGNQPQHF TGTGCCAGCAGCCCAGGGTCCAGGGGCAATCAGCCCCAGCATTTT
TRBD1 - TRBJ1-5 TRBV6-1 CASSEARQGNQPQHF TGTGCCAGCAGTGAAGCTAGACAGGGAAATCAGCCCCAGCATTTT
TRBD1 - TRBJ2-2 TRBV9 CASSTQGAATTGELFF TGTGCCAGCAGCACCCAGGGGGCGGCGACCACCGGGGAGCTGTTTTTT
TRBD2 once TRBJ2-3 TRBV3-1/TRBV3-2 CASSRLTSGTDTQYF TGTGCCAGCTCCCGCTTGACTAGCGGCACAGATACGCAGTATTTT
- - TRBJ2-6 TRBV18 CASSPIGSGANVLTF TGTGCCAGCTCACCGATCGGCTCTGGGGCCAACGTCCTGACTTTC
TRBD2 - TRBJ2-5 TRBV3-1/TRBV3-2 CASSPRLAGGDGETQYF TGTGCCAGCAGCCCACGACTAGCGGGGGGGGATGGAGAGACCCAGTACTTC
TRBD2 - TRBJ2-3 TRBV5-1 CASSPQTSTSTDTQYF TGCGCCAGCAGCCCCCAGACTAGCACTAGCACAGATACGCAGTATTTT
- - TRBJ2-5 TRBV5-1 CASSSGRVDETQYF TGCGCCAGCAGCTCGGGCAGGGTGGACGAGACCCAGTACTTC
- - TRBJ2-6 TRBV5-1 CASSLSPGGANVLTF TGCGCCAGCAGCTTGTCCCCAGGTGGGGCCAACGTCCTGACTTTC
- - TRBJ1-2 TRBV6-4 CASSEDGNYGYTF TGTGCCAGCAGTGAAGACGGGAACTATGGCTACACCTTC
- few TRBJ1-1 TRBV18 CASSSEGVWTEAFF TGTGCCAGCTCAAGTGAGGGGGTCTGGACTGAAGCTTTCTTT
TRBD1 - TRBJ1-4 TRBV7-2 CASSLGSTGAREKLFF TGTGCCAGCAGCTTGGGGTCAACAGGGGCGAGGGAAAAACTGTTTTTT
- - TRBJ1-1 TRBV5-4 CASSQRRNTEAFF TGTGCCAGCAGCCAGCGGCGGAACACTGAAGCTTTCTTT
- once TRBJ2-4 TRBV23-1 CASQSKGKNIQYF TGCGCCAGCCAGTCTAAGGGGAAAAACATTCAGTACTTC
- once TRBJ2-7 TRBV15 CATSRQGIGEQYF TGTGCCACCAGCCGTCAGGGGATCGGCGAGCAGTACTTC
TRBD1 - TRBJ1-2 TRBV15 CATSRQGAGIYGYTF TGTGCCACCAGCAGACAGGGGGCGGGGATCTATGGCTACACCTTC
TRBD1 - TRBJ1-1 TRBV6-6 CASATGQGEDTEAFF TGTGCCAGCGCAACGGGACAGGGTGAGGACACTGAAGCTTTCTTT
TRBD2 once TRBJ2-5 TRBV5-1 CASRITSGGSETQYF TGCGCCAGCAGAATAACTAGCGGGGGTAGCGAGACCCAGTACTTC
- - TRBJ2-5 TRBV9 CASSSWGNQETQYF TGTGCCAGCAGCTCTTGGGGCAACCAAGAGACCCAGTACTTC
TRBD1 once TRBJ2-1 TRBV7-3 CASSLRGQGENEQFF TGTGCCAGCAGTCTAAGGGGACAGGGTGAGAATGAGCAGTTCTTC
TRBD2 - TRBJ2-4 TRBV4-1 CASRPLAGGETKNIQYF TGCGCCAGCAGGCCCCTAGCGGGGGGGGAAACCAAAAACATTCAGTACTTC
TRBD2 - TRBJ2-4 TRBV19 CASNPGRGLAGTKNIQYF TGTGCCAGTAATCCCGGAAGAGGACTAGCGGGTACCAAAAACATTCAGTACTTC
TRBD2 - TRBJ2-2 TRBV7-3 CASSPRQSGAGGELFF TGTGCCAGCAGCCCCCGCCAAAGCGGGGCGGGCGGGGAGCTGTTTTTT
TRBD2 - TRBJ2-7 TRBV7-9 CASSPSGTSGVGEQYF TGTGCCAGCAGCCCCTCCGGGACTAGCGGGGTTGGCGAGCAGTACTTC
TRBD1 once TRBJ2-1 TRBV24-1 CATSDTQDRGRNEQFF TGTGCCACCAGTGATACACAGGACAGGGGGCGGAATGAGCAGTTCTTC
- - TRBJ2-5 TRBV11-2 CASSQGSPQETQYF TGTGCCAGCAGCCAGGGGAGCCCCCAGGAGACCCAGTACTTC
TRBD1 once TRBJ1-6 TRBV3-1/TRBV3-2 CASSQATGGSPLHF TGTGCCAGCAGCCAAGCGACAGGGGGTTCACCCCTCCACTTT
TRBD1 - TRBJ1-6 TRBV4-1 CASRKGGGSPLHF TGCGCCAGCAGAAAAGGGGGCGGTTCACCCCTCCACTTT
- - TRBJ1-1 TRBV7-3 CASSLGGHTEAFF TGTGCCAGCAGCTTAGGAGGGCACACTGAAGCTTTCTTT
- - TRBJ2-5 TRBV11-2 CASTRNPTVQETQYF TGTGCCAGCACCCGAAACCCGACAGTTCAAGAGACCCAGTACTTC
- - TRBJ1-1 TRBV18 CASSPSAGMNTEAFF TGTGCCAGCTCACCATCTGCAGGGATGAACACTGAAGCTTTCTTT
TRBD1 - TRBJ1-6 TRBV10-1 CASSEGAYSPLHF TGCGCCAGCAGCGAGGGGGCTTATTCACCCCTCCACTTT
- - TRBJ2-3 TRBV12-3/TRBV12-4 CASRTRSPDTQYF TGTGCCAGCAGGACACGTTCTCCAGATACGCAGTATTTT
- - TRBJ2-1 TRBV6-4 CASSDTGNEQFF TGTGCCAGCAGTGATACAGGCAATGAGCAGTTCTTC
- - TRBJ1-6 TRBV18 CASSPSNRDYNSPLHF TGTGCCAGCTCACCATCCAACAGGGACTATAATTCACCCCTCCACTTT
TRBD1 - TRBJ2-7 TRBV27 CASSLRVTGGSYEQYF TGTGCCAGCAGTCTTCGTGTGACAGGGGGCTCCTACGAGCAGTACTTC
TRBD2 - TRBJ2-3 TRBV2 CASSAGGASTDTQYF TGTGCCAGCAGTGCGGGGGGTGCTAGCACAGATACGCAGTATTTT
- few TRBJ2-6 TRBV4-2 CASSPSGPTSGANVLTF TGTGCCAGCAGCCCGAGCGGACCAACCTCTGGGGCCAACGTCCTGACTTTC
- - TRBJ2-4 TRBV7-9 CASTPPRGNIQYF TGTGCCAGCACTCCGCCCCGGGGGAACATTCAGTACTTC
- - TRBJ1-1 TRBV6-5 CASRGQTYTEAFF TGTGCCAGCAGAGGCCAGACTTACACTGAAGCTTTCTTT
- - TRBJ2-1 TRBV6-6 CASSYPGGRMGEQFF TGTGCCAGCAGTTACCCTGGGGGGAGGATGGGTGAGCAGTTCTTC
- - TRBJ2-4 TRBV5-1 CASSGYREAKNIQYF TGCGCCAGCAGCGGCTACAGGGAGGCCAAAAACATTCAGTACTTC
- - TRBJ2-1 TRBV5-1 CASSHLAYNEQFF TGCGCCAGCAGCCACCTAGCGTACAATGAGCAGTTCTTC
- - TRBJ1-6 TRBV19 CASSIIGMNSPLHF TGTGCCAGTAGTATAATCGGGATGAATTCACCCCTCCACTTT
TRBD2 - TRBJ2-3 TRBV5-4 CASSLALRGGQADTQYF TGTGCCAGCAGCTTGGCTCTGCGGGGGGGCCAGGCAGATACGCAGTATTTT
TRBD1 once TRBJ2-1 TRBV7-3 CASSSQGAQPYNEQFF TGTGCCAGCAGCTCCCAGGGGGCCCAACCATACAATGAGCAGTTCTTC
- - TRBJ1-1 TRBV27 CATRAGVVNTEAFF TGTGCCACTCGGGCGGGGGTGGTGAACACTGAAGCTTTCTTT
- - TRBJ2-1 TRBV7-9 CASSFFPDEQFF TGTGCCAGCAGCTTTTTTCCCGATGAGCAGTTCTTC
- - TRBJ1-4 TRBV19 CASSNRDTEKLFF TGTGCCAGTAGTAACCGGGACACAGAAAAACTGTTTTTT
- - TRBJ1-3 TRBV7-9 CASSPQGNTIYF TGTGCCAGCAGCCCCCAGGGAAACACCATATATTTT
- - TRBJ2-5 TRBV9 CASSPLGGGVRETQYF TGTGCCAGCAGCCCCCTAGGGGGCGGGGTACGGGAGACCCAGTACTTC
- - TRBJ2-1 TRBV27 CASSPGSGKYNEQFF TGTGCCAGCAGCCCGGGTAGCGGTAAATACAATGAGCAGTTCTTC